This T cell receptor (beta chain) derives from a study of cytomegalovirus exposure and HLA in healthy donors. General study points: According to reports, the classifier identified cytomegalovirus status with high specificity and sensitivity. As a later analysis showed, several of the most significant clusters appeared to be linked to common viral pathogens.

The CDR3 has 15 residues. Germline-derived CDR1 and CDR2 are MGHRA and YSYEKL. Trimming took 4 bases from V and 6 from J, leaving 19 bases between them. PCR was performed using 60 Vbeta and 13 Jbeta primers. Original handling: A follow-up analysis tallied 73 million or so unique TCR beta chains, some 9.9 million shared. The method was immunoSEQ multiplex PCR; TCRdb's version includes in-frame clones alone and lacks a portion of them. That table gives V, J and clone size, and the DNA gave D and trimming. This sample has some 120,000 clones, with 75% to 90% found just once. As for this clone: Its antigen remains unknown.

The genes are TRBV4-1 and TRBJ2-7; TRBD1 might be the D (5 bases). The source of this sequence is a young man in good health and CMV-seronegative. The material sequenced was PBMCs. The CDR3 DNA reads as TGCGCCAGCAGCCCCCGGTCAGGGAAGTCTCTCGAGCAGTACTTC. This codes for CASSPRSGKSLEQYF.